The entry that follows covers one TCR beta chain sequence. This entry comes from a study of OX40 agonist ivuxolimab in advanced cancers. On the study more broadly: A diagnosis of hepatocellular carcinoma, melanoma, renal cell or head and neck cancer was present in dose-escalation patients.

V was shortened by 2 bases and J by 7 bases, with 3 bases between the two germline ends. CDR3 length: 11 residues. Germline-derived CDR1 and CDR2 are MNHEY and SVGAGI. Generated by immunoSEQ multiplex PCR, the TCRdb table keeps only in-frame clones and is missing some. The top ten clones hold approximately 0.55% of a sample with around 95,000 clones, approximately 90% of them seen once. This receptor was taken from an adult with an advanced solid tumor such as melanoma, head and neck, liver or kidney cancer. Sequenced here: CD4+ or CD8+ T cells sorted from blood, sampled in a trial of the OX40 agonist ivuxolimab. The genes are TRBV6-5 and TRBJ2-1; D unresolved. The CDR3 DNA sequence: TGTGCCAGCAGTTACGGGAATGAGCAGTTCTTC. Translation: CASSYGNEQFF.